This TCR beta chain appears in the sequencing data of a study of T cell repertoires in cytomegalovirus infection. For the study at large: Matching HLA type and CMV infection were both indicated by public TCR beta signatures. Whole-study findings and limits: In two of eight donors, the top clonotype was HLA-C-restricted CMV-specific. Cumulative frequency (of public TCR beta family members) identified carriers of CMV plus the relevant HLA.

This clonotype was detected many times. The antigen is undetermined. TCRdb re-called the reads with MiXCR, one entry per CDR3 protein. The sample shows 76,000 or so distinct CDR3 sequences, about 3.8% of them seen only once. Trimming pared 3 bases from V and 0 bases from J, leaving 5 bases between. Germline lookup yields CDR1 SGHTA and CDR2 FQGNSA. The CDR3 extends over 14 amino acids. The sequence came from a human donor in good health (CMV status not recorded). Some clones in this sample may be carry-over from other donors' samples. The chain is built from TRBV7-2 and TRBJ1-4; D remains unclear. The specimen was PBMCs. CDR3 sequence (DNA): TGTGCCAGCAGCTTTTCTGCAACTAATGAAAAACTGTTTTTT. It yields the protein CASSFSATNEKLFF.